This is a list of T cell receptor beta chains from one sample in a study of T cell responses to AZD1222 COVID-19 vaccine. Only in-frame clones appear in the TCRdb table, and some are missing; sequencing was by immunoSEQ multiplex PCR. The sample carries over 100,000 clones, approximately 90% recorded once. The input for sequencing was peripheral blood, taken on day 0 of AZD1222 vaccination. These receptors were taken from an adult in good health. The CDR3 runs from the conserved cysteine through the conserved F or W. D genes are given only for firm matches. Clone size, where shown, is once, few, many, or a class for clones that have expanded.

v_gene	d_gene	j_gene	abundance	CDR3nt	CDR3aa
TRBV10-3	.	TRBJ2-7	.	TGTGCCATCAGTGAGTCCAAGGGACAACCGACGAGGCAGTACTTC	CAISESKGQPTRQYF
TRBV5-1	TRBD2	TRBJ2-3	.	TGCGCCAGCAGCTTGGAGGTTGGAGCGGGAGGTAGCACAGATACGCAGTATTTT	CASSLEVGAGGSTDTQYF
TRBV7-2	.	TRBJ2-7	.	TGTGCCAGCAGCTTGGGGACCGTGGCCGAGCAGTACTTC	CASSLGTVAEQYF
TRBV5-1	.	TRBJ2-5	.	TGCGCCAGCAGCGCCCGGGGCACCCAAGAGACCCAGTACTTC	CASSARGTQETQYF
TRBV20-1	.	TRBJ2-5	.	TGCAGTGCTAGTGCCGGGACTCCCCAAGAGACCCAGTACTTC	CSASAGTPQETQYF
TRBV20-1	TRBD2	TRBJ2-3	.	TGCAGTGCTAGCATGGGCGGGAGGAGACATTTT	CSASMGGRRHF
TRBV24-1	.	TRBJ1-5	.	TGTGCCACCGGAAGTTCAGGACAGACTACTAATCAGCCCCAGCATTTT	CATGSSGQTTNQPQHF
TRBV27	.	TRBJ2-5	.	TGTGCCAGCAGTGCCCGCTACGGGGGAGGAGAGACCCAGTACTTC	CASSARYGGGETQYF
TRBV25-1	.	TRBJ1-2	.	TGTGCCAGCAGTGAATACGCCGGTAGGGCTGGCTACACCTTC	CASSEYAGRAGYTF
TRBV21-1	.	TRBJ2-7	.	TGTGCCAGCAGCAGCCGTGGGGAGGTTAAGGACGAGCAGTACTTC	CASSSRGEVKDEQYF
TRBV5-1	.	TRBJ2-1	once	TGCGCCAGCAGCTTGAAGACAGTTACAAGCTCCTACAATGAGCAGTTCTTC	CASSLKTVTSSYNEQFF
TRBV6-2/TRBV6-3	.	TRBJ2-1	.	TGTGCCAGCAGTTACCGAGGGGAACGGGGCAATGAGCAGTTCTTC	CASSYRGERGNEQFF
TRBV7-6	.	TRBJ2-6	.	TGTGCCAGCAGCTTAGTCCACTCTGGGGCCAACGTCCTGACTTTC	CASSLVHSGANVLTF
TRBV14	.	TRBJ2-3	.	TGTGCCAGCAGCCTTTCCCGAACGAAGTATTTT	CASSLSRTKYF
TRBV9	.	TRBJ2-6	.	TGTGCCAGCAGCGCCGGATCTGGGGCCAACGTCCTGACTTTC	CASSAGSGANVLTF
TRBV5-1	.	TRBJ1-4	.	TGCGCCAGCAGCATCGGGACCGGGACGATTGAACTGTTTTTT	CASSIGTGTIELFF
TRBV9	TRBD1	TRBJ1-6	.	TGTGCCAGCAGCCCAACGACAGGGGGCAATTCACCCCTCCACTTT	CASSPTTGGNSPLHF
TRBV7-2	.	TRBJ2-5	.	TGTGCCAGCAGCTTATTTACGAGGGAGACCCAGTACTTC	CASSLFTRETQYF
TRBV4-3	.	TRBJ1-6	.	TGCGCCAGCAGCCAAGATCGAGAAACCCTCCACTTT	CASSQDRETLHF
TRBV5-1	TRBD2	TRBJ2-7	.	TGCGCCAGCAGCCCCACTAGCGGGAGGTACGAGCAGTACTTC	CASSPTSGRYEQYF
TRBV9	TRBD1	TRBJ2-7	.	TGTGCCAGCAGCCCTATGGGGGACAGGTTCCACTACGAGCAGTACTTC	CASSPMGDRFHYEQYF
TRBV28	.	TRBJ1-4	few	TGTGCCAGCAGTTTTGGTAATGAAAAACTGTTTTTT	CASSFGNEKLFF
TRBV2	.	TRBJ1-1	.	TGTGCCAGCAGTGCCCTCACTGAAGCTTTCTTT	CASSALTEAFF
TRBV24-1	.	TRBJ1-2	.	TGTGCCACCAGTCAATCGAACTATGGCTACACCTTC	CATSQSNYGYTF
TRBV6-5	TRBD1	TRBJ1-2	.	TGTGCCAGCAGTCGGACAGGCTATGGCTACACCTTC	CASSRTGYGYTF
TRBV5-1	.	TRBJ1-5	.	TGCGCCAGCAGGGTGGGGCAGAATAGCAATCAGCCCCAGCATTTT	CASRVGQNSNQPQHF
TRBV6-5	.	TRBJ2-7	.	TGTGCCAGCAGTTACTCGAGGCAGGCCACCAGGGGCGAGCAGTACTTC	CASSYSRQATRGEQYF
TRBV11-1	TRBD1	TRBJ1-5	.	TGTGCCAGCAGCTTAGCGTTAGACAGGGATTTGCAGCCCCAGCATTTT	CASSLALDRDLQPQHF
TRBV7-2	.	TRBJ2-2	.	TGTGCCAGCAGCTTATTAGGGTCCACCGGGGAGCTGTTTTTT	CASSLLGSTGELFF
TRBV27	.	TRBJ1-5	.	TGTGCCAGCAGACCATTCCTAGGGAACAATCAGCCCCAGCATTTT	CASRPFLGNNQPQHF
TRBV27	.	TRBJ2-2	.	TGTGCCAGCAGTTGGGGGCGGAACCCTACCGGGGAGCTGTTTTTT	CASSWGRNPTGELFF
TRBV6-2/TRBV6-3	.	TRBJ2-2	.	TGTGCCAGCAGTTTCGCGGGAAAACTAGGGGTTTATAGTACCGGGGAGCTGTTTTTT	CASSFAGKLGVYSTGELFF
TRBV28	TRBD2	TRBJ2-7	.	TGTGCCAGCAGTTTACGGACTAGCGGCTACGAGCAGTACTTC	CASSLRTSGYEQYF
TRBV29-1	.	TRBJ2-5	few	TGCAGCGGTTGGGTGTCAGGGGAAGAGACCCAGTACTTC	CSGWVSGEETQYF
TRBV7-8	.	TRBJ1-2	.	TGTGCCAGCAGCTTAGCAGCCTCTACTTATGGCTACACCTTC	CASSLAASTYGYTF
TRBV24-1	.	TRBJ2-5	.	TGTGCCACCAGTGACCCCCTTCCGGGCCAAGAGACCCAGTACTTC	CATSDPLPGQETQYF
TRBV19	TRBD2	TRBJ2-7	.	TGTGCCAGTAGTATACGAGTGGGAGGGGCGATCTTCTACGAGCAGTACTTC	CASSIRVGGAIFYEQYF
TRBV18	.	TRBJ1-2	.	TGTGCCAGCTCTACCGGAGCGGGGGGGACCTTC	CASSTGAGGTF
TRBV6-5	.	TRBJ2-7	.	TGTGCCAGCATAGACAGAGCAAACTACGAGCAGTACTTC	CASIDRANYEQYF